This T cell receptor beta chain was recorded in a study of T cell responses to AZD1222 COVID-19 vaccine. As for this clone: Its target is not known.

Germline V gene sequence: CDR1 MNHEY, CDR2 SVGAGI. J lost 6 bases, V lost 2 bases, and 2 bases had no gene match. CDR3 length: 15 amino acids. TCRdb keeps only in-frame clones here, not all; method: immunoSEQ multiplex PCR. The sample carries under 130,000 clones, more than 75% recorded once. Study conclusions and caveats: White British ancestry dominated among donors, who included more females, and clonal diversity was possibly underestimated. Only six people who got AZD1222 tested seropositive at baseline.

The sequencing used peripheral blood, collected on day 0 of AZD1222 vaccination. This chain connects TRBV6-5 to TRBJ2-3; 13 bases are a match to TRBD2. The receptor's source is an adult in good health. The CDR3 nucleotides are TGTGCCAGCAGTTACGGGACTAGCGGGGCGGATACGCAGTATTTT. Its translation is CASSYGTSGADTQYF.